Each of the 10 T cell receptor beta chains below was sequenced from the same sample in a study of cytomegalovirus exposure and HLA in healthy donors (dated by TCRdb to about 2017). Library construction relied on the immunoSEQ multiplex PCR assay. A mixture of 60 forward primers for TCR Vbeta segments and 13 reverse primers for TCR Jbeta segments was used in the multiplex PCR. TCRdb took over this immuneACCESS table, retaining in-frame rearrangements with V and J assigned. Such tables are incomplete; in checked studies, under half of the missing clones stem from an unresolved V gene, and the remainder is unexplained. This sample holds approximately 190,000 clones; 75% to 80% were observed only once. Of the sample, about 6% falls within the top ten clones. Sequencing was done on a sample of PBMCs. The receptors shown here come from a woman in her 30s in good health and CMV-seropositive.

The rearrangement uses TRBV11-2 and TRBJ1-4; 7 nucleotides agree with TRBD1. CDR3 length: 15 amino acids. Germline values: CDR1 SGHAT, CDR2 FQNNGV. With V trimmed by 5 bases and J by 3 bases, 6 bases remained unmatched. The CDR3 loop reads CASSTEGQPNEKLFF. The CDR3 DNA reads as TGTGCCAGCAGCACCGAGGGACAGCCTAATGAAAAACTGTTTTTT.

The CDR3: CASSTIVDSPLHF. CDR3 nucleotides: TGTGCCAGCTCGACAATTGTGGATTCACCCCTCCACTTT. The chain combines TRBV6-4 with TRBJ1-6; D call uncertain. The V and J ends lost 8 bases and 8 bases respectively, with 13 bases between them. The CDR3 is 13 amino acids. CDR1 MRHNA and CDR2 SNTAGT come from the germline V gene.

About this clone: The junction departs from the called germline gene at one end, perhaps through a read error. This chain connects TRBV7-7 to TRBJ2-1, with D tentatively TRBD1 (6 bases). CDR1 SSHAT and CDR2 FNYEAQ come from the germline V gene (reference sequence). The CDR3 spans 15 residues. CDR3 amino acids: CASSPNRVTYNEQFF. The CDR3 DNA reads as TGTGCTAGCAGCCCCAACAGGGTTACCTACAATGAGCAGTTCTTC.

This chain connects TRBV5-1 to TRBJ2-3, with 12 bases matching TRBD2. This CDR3 is built from 16 residues. The V gene's germline CDR1 is SGHRS and CDR2 YFSETQ. Trimming cost V 4 bases and J 1 base; bases outside gene matches: 4. The CDR3 DNA reads as TGCGCCAGCAGCCTTAGGACTAGCGGGGGCACAGATACGCAGTATTTT. Protein product: CASSLRTSGGTDTQYF.

The chain is built from TRBV29-1 and TRBJ1-4, with 7 bases matching TRBD1. The CDR3 contains 18 residues. Germline CDR1 and CDR2: SQVTM and ANQGSEA. V gave up 6 bases and J gave up 1 base; unmatched junction bases: 17. CDR3 sequence reads: CSVAEAGGTRRTNEKLFF. CDR3 nucleotides: TGCAGCGTGGCGGAGGCAGGGGGGACTAGACGAACTAATGAAAAACTGTTTTTT.

The chain recombines TRBV25-1 with TRBJ1-2, with 7 bases lining up with TRBD1. The J segment lost 2 bases and the V segment lost 6 bases, leaving 12 bases of the junction unmatched. Per germline, CDR1 MGHDK and CDR2 SYGVNS. The CDR3 has 16 amino acids. CDR3 loop: CASRGLTGWENYGYTF. CDR3 DNA sequence: TGTGCCAGCAGGGGATTGACAGGGTGGGAAAACTATGGCTACACCTTC.

A note on this clone: Other DNA sequences in the same sample also yield this CDR3. The chain links TRBV7-6 to TRBJ2-7, with TRBD2 identical over 13 bases. The CDR3 sequence is 16 residues long. Germline loops: CDR1 SGHVS, CDR2 FNYEAQ. Trimming took 5 bases from V and 0 from J; bases not matched to a gene: 4. The CDR3 nucleotides are TGTGCCAGCAGCCTTGGGACTAGCGGGGCCTCCTACGAGCAGTACTTC. This sequence encodes CASSLGTSGASYEQYF.

The chain has TRBV5-1 and TRBJ2-6; D not certain. Germline loops: CDR1 SGHRS, CDR2 YFSETQ. The ends were cut back, 2 bases at V and 2 bases at J, with 14 bases in the middle. CDR3 length: 17 residues. The CDR3 bases are TGCGCCAGCAGCTTCCAGGTATCACAGACTGGGGCCAACGTCCTGACTTTC. Its translation is CASSFQVSQTGANVLTF.

This clone showed up just a few times. The rearrangement joins TRBV5-1 to TRBJ2-7, with TRBD1 matching over 12 bases. Unmatched junction bases numbered 9, after V lost 4 bases and J lost 7 bases. The CDR3 contains 15 residues. Germline V CDR1 and CDR2: SGHRS, YFSETQ. DNA for the CDR3: TGCGCCAGCAGCCCCCGGGACAGGGGGCTGGGTGAGCAGTACTTC. Its translation is CASSPRDRGLGEQYF.

This clone appeared a few times. The chain employs TRBV7-9 and TRBJ2-7; 9 bases map to TRBD1. V dropped 5 bases and J dropped 1; count of bases not matched to a gene: 12. Germline loops: CDR1 SEHNR, CDR2 FQNEAQ (reference sequence). The CDR3 length is 17 residues. CDR3 DNA sequence: TGTGCCAGCAGCCCTAGTGGTGGGGACAGGGCATCCTACGAGCAGTACTTC. This sequence encodes CASSPSGGDRASYEQYF.